This TCR beta chain is from a study of T-cell reconstitution after alpha-beta-depleted transplantation in children (dated by TCRdb to the mid-2010s). For the study in its entirety: Using TCR repertoire profiling, the study followed T-cell immune reconstitution in a quantitative way in children after TCRalphabeta/CD19-depleted allogeneic hematopoietic cell transplantation.

Comment on this clonotype: Which antigen it targets is not known. No much larger clone is present one base from it, and per-base qualities are unavailable.

CDR1 and CDR2 (LNHNV, YYDKDF) derive from the germline V gene (reference sequence). The trim is 0 bases for V and 0 bases for J, with a gap of 9 bases between the germline ends. The CDR3, from cysteine to phenylalanine, totals 15 residues. Only CDR3 DNA remains: 45 bases, in frame from the first base. The library was built by means of PCR. Sequencer: Illumina HiSeq 2500. Molecular barcoding was employed in the preparation of TCR libraries, with unique molecular identifiers being used to normalize TCRbeta repertoire quantification. Using fastp at Q25 and MiXCR, TCRdb reprocessed the public reads and kept productive beta chains. Identical CDR3 proteins give one entry, which carries the most common genes and DNA. Present in this sample are 500,000 to 600,000 distinct CDR3 sequences, about a sixth of which were seen just once. 3% to 3.5% of the sample is held by the ten biggest clonotypes.

The V gene is TRBV15 and the J gene is TRBJ2-7, with the D gene too uncertain to name. This specimen consisted of PBMCs from the stem cell graft donor, obtained from the stem cell graft. This TCR was sampled from a human donor who donated a stem cell graft to a child with acute lymphoblastic leukemia. The nucleotide sequence reads as follows: TGTGCCACCAGCAGAGATCGATTGCTCTCCTACGAGCAGTACTTC. It specifies CATSRDRLLSYEQYF.